These 24 T cell receptor beta chains share one sample of origin, sequenced in a study of blood T cell repertoires in COVID-19 (TCRdb year 2020). The library was obtained by the immunoSEQ multiplex PCR assay. TCRdb provides this immuneACCESS table in a form limited to in-frame rearrangements. Some clones are lacking; in checked studies, under half of them reflect an unresolved V gene, and why the rest are absent is not known. The sample profile shows 200,000 to 300,000 clones; around 90% of them were found once. The ten largest clones capture 5.2% of the sample. Sequencing used peripheral blood. The source of these receptors is a woman aged 55-70 years with COVID-19, enrolled during active disease.

The chain joins TRBV9 to TRBJ2-1; D gene ambiguous. CDR1 is SGDLS, CDR2 YYNGEE, per germline. CDR3 length equals 16 residues. Trimming removed 6 bases from V and 3 bases from J, with 19 bases in between. The CDR3 region is CASTRSGLAIYNEQFF. The CDR3 region has the DNA TGTGCCAGCACCAGATCTGGATTAGCTATCTACAATGAGCAGTTCTTC.

The chain is built from TRBV28 and TRBJ1-4; D unresolved. V was clipped by 5 bases and J by 6 bases, with 16 bases between them. The germline V gene encodes CDR1 MDHEN and CDR2 SYDVKM. CDR3 length: 15 amino acids. CDR3 DNA sequence: TGTGCCAGCAGTCTCCGGACCCCGAGGGATGAAAAACTGTTTTTT. Encoded protein: CASSLRTPRDEKLFF.

This chain uses TRBV2 with TRBJ2-5; 8 nucleotides align to TRBD1. Germline V lookup: CDR1 SNHLY, CDR2 FYNNEI. Trimming at V came to 5 bases and at J to 4 bases, leaving 12 bases not matched to a gene. This CDR3 has 16 residues. CDR3 coding DNA: TGTGCCAGCAGTACCCCGGACAGGGATTTTCTAGAGACCCAGTACTTC. This translates into CASSTPDRDFLETQYF.

The V and J genes are TRBV5-5 and TRBJ1-1, with 7 bases matching TRBD1. The ends lost 2 bases at V and 5 bases at J; junction bases unmatched: 9. Per the germline V gene, CDR1 is SGHKS and CDR2 is YYEKEE (reference sequence). CDR3 size: 15 residues. As DNA, the CDR3 is TGTGCCAGCAGCTTAGCGCACAGGGGTCGGACTGAAGCTTTCTTT. Protein sequence: CASSLAHRGRTEAFF. The full variable domain, with the rest looked up from reference TRBV5-5 and TRBJ1-1, is DAGVTQSPTHLIKTRGQQVTLRCSPISGHKSVSWYQQVLGQGPQFIFQYYEKEERGRGNFPDRFSARQFPNYSSELNVNALLLGDSALYLCASSLAHRGRTEAFFGQGTRLTVV.

The chain employs TRBV5-1 and TRBJ1-1; 8 bases line up with TRBD1. The trim removed 4 bases at V and 0 bases at J, leaving 5 bases unmatched. There are 15 residues in the CDR3. CDR1 is SGHRS, CDR2 YFSETQ, per germline. The DNA for the CDR3 is TGCGCCAGCAGCATCCTACAGGGGGTGAACACTGAAGCTTTCTTT. This sequence encodes CASSILQGVNTEAFF.

Note on this clone: The identical CDR3 is also encoded by other nucleotide sequences in the sample. The CDR3 is CASSFLAGEQYF. CDR3 bases: TGTGCCAGCAGTTTCCTAGCGGGCGAGCAGTACTTC. This chain links TRBV27 with TRBJ2-7; TRBD2 agrees at 8 bases. Germline V gene lookup returns CDR1 MNHEY and CDR2 SMNVEV (reference sequence). CDR3 length: 12 residues. Unmatched junction bases numbered 1, after V lost 3 bases and J lost 6 bases.

By frequency in the sample, this clone is medium-sized. The CDR3 DNA is TGTGCCAGCTCACCATCTGATGGGGGCGCCTACTCCTACGAGCAGTACTTC. It translates to CASSPSDGGAYSYEQYF. This sequence joins TRBV18 and TRBJ2-7; perhaps TRBD1 as D (6 bases). V gave up 2 bases and J gave up 0 bases, with 17 bases separating them. The CDR3 consists of 17 residues. CDR1 and CDR2 from the germline V gene are KGHSH and LQKENI.

The chain recombines TRBV3-1 (or the pseudogene TRBV3-2) with TRBJ2-7; 7 nucleotides align to TRBD1. Trimming cost V 2 bases and J 3 bases; bases outside gene matches: 4. CDR3 length equals 14 residues. The germline gives CDR1 LGHDT, CDR2 YNNKEL (reference sequence). CDR3 bases: TGTGCCAGCAGCCAAAACTGGGACAGCTACGAGCAGTACTTC. Translating gives CASSQNWDSYEQYF.

This sequence joins TRBV4-3 and TRBJ1-2; TRBD1 matches 9 bases. The CDR3 extends over 17 amino acids. Germline CDR1 and CDR2: LGHNA and YSLEER. After removal of 0 bases from V and 0 bases from J, the junction contained 5 bases not matched to a gene. The DNA for the CDR3 is TGCGCCAGCAGCCAAGATCAGGGACAGGGTGCTAACTATGGCTACACCTTC. Residues: CASSQDQGQGANYGYTF.

This rearrangement joins TRBV29-1 to TRBJ2-5; unclear D gene. The CDR3 sequence is 10 residues long. Germline V gene data show CDR1 as SQVTM and CDR2 as ANQGSEA. Trimming left V 5 bases short and J 3 bases short, with 4 bases between. The CDR3 protein is CSVIKETQYF. CDR3 in DNA: TGCAGCGTTATCAAAGAGACCCAGTACTTC.

The rearrangement joins TRBV2 to TRBJ1-6, with D perhaps matching TRBD1 (5 bases). The length of the CDR3 is 15 residues. V was cut by 1 base and J by 9 bases, with 13 bases left in between. From germline, CDR1 is SNHLY and CDR2 FYNNEI. CDR3 nucleotide sequence: TGTGCCAGCAGTGAAGGGGGGGGTGTTGGTTCACCCCTCCACTTT. It codes for CASSEGGGVGSPLHF.

V is TRBV2 and J is TRBJ1-5; 9 positions agree with TRBD1. Unmatched junction bases numbered 6, after V lost 6 bases and J lost 0 bases. The CDR3 has 16 residues. The germline V gene has CDR1 SNHLY and CDR2 FYNNEI. The CDR3 nucleotides are TGTGCCAGCAGACCGGGACAGGGAATTAGCAATCAGCCCCAGCATTTT. Translated: CASRPGQGISNQPQHF.

The chain uses TRBV27 and TRBJ2-4, with 9 bases fitting TRBD2. The germline V gene has CDR1 MNHEY and CDR2 SMNVEV (reference sequence). V lost 2 bases, J lost 4 bases, and 3 bases stayed unmatched. This CDR3 spans 15 amino acids. CDR3 sequence: CASSLTLAGKNIQYF. As DNA, the CDR3 is TGTGCCAGCAGTTTAACTCTAGCGGGAAAAAACATTCAGTACTTC.

This clone has just a few counts. The J gene is TRBJ1-5, the V gene TRBV10-3, with a possible D match to TRBD1 (6 bases). CDR1 is ENHRY, CDR2 SYGVKD, per germline. The CDR3 totals 14 residues. V lost 10 bases and J 3 bases, leaving 16 bases between the germline ends. The CDR3 nucleotides are TGTGCCACCACACAGGACAGTATCAATCAGCCCCAGCATTTT. Translation: CATTQDSINQPQHF.

This chain links TRBV7-9 with TRBJ2-7; TRBD2 matches 11 bases. The CDR3 length is 14 residues. From germline, CDR1 is SEHNR and CDR2 FQNEAQ (reference sequence). The J segment lost 7 bases and the V segment lost 5 bases, leaving 7 bases of the junction unmatched. CDR3 amino acids: CASSLPGLAVEQYF. The CDR3 DNA is TGTGCCAGCAGCCTTCCGGGACTAGCGGTTGAGCAGTACTTC.

The rearrangement joins TRBV5-1 to TRBJ2-7; TRBD1 matches at 7 bases. This CDR3 comprises 12 residues. V lost 5 bases to trimming and J lost 6 bases; unmatched junction nucleotides: 5. Germline V gives CDR1 SGHRS, CDR2 YFSETQ. The CDR3 reads CASSVTGSEQYF. Written as DNA, the CDR3 is TGCGCCAGCAGTGTGACAGGGAGCGAGCAGTACTTC.

The chain employs TRBV7-3 and TRBJ2-3; perhaps TRBD1 as D (5 bases). Between the trimmed V and J ends, which lost 4 bases and 1 base, there was a span of 15 bases. The germline V gene has CDR1 SGHTA and CDR2 FQGTGA. The CDR3 has 16 residues. Here the CDR3 DNA reads TGTGCCAGCAGCTCTCAGGGCCCAGTTGGCACAGATACGCAGTATTTT. Protein product: CASSSQGPVGTDTQYF.

This clone has a single count. The chain uses TRBV30 and TRBJ1-4; 7 positions match TRBD1. CDR1 GTSNPN and CDR2 SVGIG come from the germline V gene (reference sequence). V lost 5 bases and J lost 8; bases outside the gene matches: 11. The CDR3 is 14 residues long. The CDR3 sequence: CAWQKDRTAEKLFF. CDR3 DNA sequence: TGTGCCTGGCAGAAGGACAGGACAGCCGAAAAACTGTTTTTT.

V gene TRBV7-9 combines with J gene TRBJ1-5, with 7 bases lining up with TRBD1. V trimming: 5 bases; J trimming: 2 bases; junction bases outside the gene matches: 6. Looked up from germline, CDR1 is SEHNR and CDR2 is FQNEAQ (reference sequence). CDR3 size: 15 residues. The CDR3 nucleotides are TGTGCCAGCAGCCGGACAGGAGCTGGCAATCAGCCCCAGCATTTT. Translated, it gives CASSRTGAGNQPQHF.

V and J are TRBV9 and TRBJ1-5, with 9 bases matching TRBD1. The CDR3 sequence is 14 residues long. Per germline, CDR1 SGDLS and CDR2 YYNGEE. V gave up 0 bases and J gave up 12 bases; unmatched junction bases: 7. CDR3 sequence: CASSVEIETGGQHF. CDR3 coding DNA: TGTGCCAGCAGCGTAGAGATTGAGACAGGGGGCCAGCATTTT.

This rearrangement joins TRBV11-3 to TRBJ2-3; TRBD2 might be the D (6 bases). The CDR3 sequence is 15 residues long. Germline CDR1 reads SGHNT; CDR2 reads YENEEA. Trimming took 1 base from V and 7 from J, leaving 15 bases between them. Written as DNA, the CDR3 is TGTGCCAGCAGCTTAGGGCCCGGGAGCATGAATACGCAGTATTTT. Its protein is CASSLGPGSMNTQYF.

The V gene is TRBV5-5, the J gene TRBJ2-5; the match to TRBD2 covers 10 bases. The CDR3 extends over 18 amino acids. After removal of 1 base from V and 3 bases from J, the junction contained 12 bases not matched to a gene. Germline V gene lookup returns CDR1 SGHKS and CDR2 YYEKEE (reference sequence). CDR3 region: CASSLIGLAGAGEETQYF. The CDR3 bases are TGTGCCAGCAGCTTGATAGGGCTAGCGGGAGCGGGGGAAGAGACCCAGTACTTC.

This rearrangement joins TRBV14 to TRBJ1-1, with D perhaps matching TRBD1 (5 bases). This CDR3 region has 13 residues. The germline V and J ends were trimmed by 4 bases and 6 bases, with 12 bases remaining between them. CDR1 SGHDN and CDR2 FVKESK come from the germline V gene. CDR3 loop: CASSLQGWAEAFF. Here the CDR3 DNA reads TGTGCCAGCAGCCTCCAGGGATGGGCTGAAGCTTTCTTT.

This clone appeared once. CDR3 DNA sequence: TGCAGCGTTAAACCCCCCGGGTTTGGCTACACCTTC. Amino acid sequence: CSVKPPGFGYTF. The chain carries TRBV29-1 and TRBJ1-2, with no clear D. The V gene's germline CDR1 is SQVTM and CDR2 ANQGSEA. Trimming pared 5 bases from V and 7 bases from J, leaving 14 bases between. There are 12 residues in the CDR3.